These T cell receptor beta chains were read from a single sample in a study of breast tumors, draining lymph nodes, adjacent tissues. Each CDR3 protein gets one entry after TCRdb re-called the multiplex PCR reads with MiXCR. The sample lists some 150,000 distinct CDR3 sequences, 20% to 25% seen once, with about 2.4% in the top ten. Sequenced input: axillary lymph node tissue. The receptors originated from a female donor with breast cancer. Some clones in this sample may be carry-over from other donors' samples. Both conserved end residues are part of each CDR3. The D gene is left open where the match is weak. Clone size appears in some rows only: once, few, many, or a class for an expanded clone.

d_call: -; j_call: TRBJ2-7; v_call: TRBV7-8; clone_size: many; cdr3_aa: CASSLQPGPNYEQYF; cdr3_nt: TGTGCCAGCAGCCTTCAGCCGGGACCCAACTACGAGCAGTACTTC
d_call: -; j_call: TRBJ2-7; v_call: TRBV2; clone_size: many; cdr3_aa: CASSPRGGQGPYEQYF; cdr3_nt: TGTGCCAGCAGTCCAAGGGGTGGCCAGGGACCCTACGAGCAGTACTTC
d_call: TRBD1; j_call: TRBJ1-2; v_call: TRBV20-1; clone_size: many; cdr3_aa: CSARPSTGLQSVYGYTF; cdr3_nt: TGCAGTGCTAGGCCCTCGACAGGGCTCCAGTCGGTCTATGGCTACACCTTC
d_call: -; j_call: TRBJ2-3; v_call: TRBV7-2; clone_size: many; cdr3_aa: CASSVSATARVDTQYF; cdr3_nt: TGTGCCAGCAGCGTCTCAGCCACAGCACGAGTAGATACGCAGTATTTT
d_call: TRBD2; j_call: TRBJ2-7; v_call: TRBV20-1; clone_size: many; cdr3_aa: CSARDRLAGRSSSYEQYF; cdr3_nt: TGCAGTGCTAGGGACCGGCTAGCGGGGCGCTCTAGCTCCTACGAGCAGTACTTC
d_call: TRBD1; j_call: TRBJ2-7; v_call: TRBV11-1; clone_size: many; cdr3_aa: CASSGTEYEQYF; cdr3_nt: TGTGCCAGCAGCGGGACAGAGTACGAGCAGTACTTC
d_call: TRBD2; j_call: TRBJ2-1; v_call: TRBV20-1; clone_size: many; cdr3_aa: CSGTSGSSSYNEQFF; cdr3_nt: TGCAGTGGAACTAGCGGGAGTTCGTCCTACAATGAGCAGTTCTTC
d_call: -; j_call: TRBJ2-7; v_call: TRBV5-6; clone_size: many; cdr3_aa: CASSLAGIGSEQYF; cdr3_nt: TGTGCCAGCAGCTTGGCAGGGATAGGTAGCGAGCAGTACTTC
d_call: TRBD2; j_call: TRBJ2-7; v_call: TRBV20-1; clone_size: many; cdr3_aa: CSAKTPGRYEQYF; cdr3_nt: TGCAGTGCTAAGACTCCCGGGAGGTACGAGCAGTACTTC
d_call: -; j_call: TRBJ2-7; v_call: TRBV9; clone_size: many; cdr3_aa: CASSATPGTYEQYF; cdr3_nt: TGTGCCAGCAGCGCCACCCCAGGGACCTACGAGCAGTACTTC
d_call: TRBD2; j_call: TRBJ2-5; v_call: TRBV29-1; clone_size: -; cdr3_aa: CSVETGGGETQYF; cdr3_nt: TGCAGCGTTGAAACGGGAGGGGGAGAGACCCAGTACTTC
d_call: -; j_call: TRBJ2-3; v_call: TRBV6-5; clone_size: many; cdr3_aa: CASSTRLRFGDFRSDTQYF; cdr3_nt: TGTGCCAGCAGTACGCGCCTCCGCTTTGGCGATTTCCGCTCAGATACGCAGTATTTT
d_call: -; j_call: TRBJ2-5; v_call: TRBV20-1; clone_size: many; cdr3_aa: CSARGGSYETQYF; cdr3_nt: TGCAGTGCTAGAGGTGGTAGCTACGAGACCCAGTACTTC
d_call: -; j_call: TRBJ1-4; v_call: TRBV4-3; clone_size: many; cdr3_aa: CASSQDQEQNEKLFF; cdr3_nt: TGCGCCAGCAGCCAAGACCAGGAACAGAATGAAAAACTGTTTTTT
d_call: -; j_call: TRBJ2-5; v_call: TRBV5-6; clone_size: few; cdr3_aa: CASSFNTGYQETQYF; cdr3_nt: TGTGCCAGCAGCTTCAATACAGGGTACCAAGAGACCCAGTACTTC
d_call: TRBD2; j_call: TRBJ2-6; v_call: TRBV5-6; clone_size: -; cdr3_aa: CASSLTFGTSGTGANVLTF; cdr3_nt: TGTGCCAGCAGCTTGACTTTTGGGACTAGCGGGACCGGGGCCAACGTCCTGACTTTC
d_call: TRBD1; j_call: TRBJ2-3; v_call: TRBV28; clone_size: many; cdr3_aa: CASSAGQGRTDTQYF; cdr3_nt: TGTGCCAGCAGCGCAGGACAGGGGCGCACAGATACGCAGTATTTT
d_call: -; j_call: TRBJ2-2; v_call: TRBV4-2; clone_size: -; cdr3_aa: CASSQQSTGETGELFF; cdr3_nt: TGTGCCAGCAGCCAGCAATCGACTGGAGAGACCGGGGAGCTGTTTTTT
d_call: TRBD1; j_call: TRBJ2-7; v_call: TRBV28; clone_size: -; cdr3_aa: CASSSRDRWTYEQYF; cdr3_nt: TGTGCCAGCAGTAGCCGGGACAGGTGGACCTACGAGCAGTACTTC
d_call: TRBD1; j_call: TRBJ2-3; v_call: TRBV15; clone_size: many; cdr3_aa: CATSSGTGKIPDTQYF; cdr3_nt: TGTGCCACCAGCAGCGGGACAGGGAAGATTCCAGATACGCAGTATTTT
d_call: -; j_call: TRBJ1-2; v_call: TRBV6-1; clone_size: -; cdr3_aa: CASSESGIGGYTF; cdr3_nt: TGTGCCAGCAGTGAAAGTGGCATTGGTGGCTACACCTTC
d_call: TRBD1; j_call: TRBJ2-2; v_call: TRBV5-5; clone_size: many; cdr3_aa: CASSGTGSANTGELFF; cdr3_nt: TGTGCCAGCAGCGGGACAGGGAGTGCGAACACCGGGGAGCTGTTTTTT
d_call: -; j_call: TRBJ1-6; v_call: TRBV25-1; clone_size: few; cdr3_aa: CASSRADNSPLHF; cdr3_nt: TGTGCCAGCAGTAGAGCAGATAATTCACCCCTCCACTTT
d_call: -; j_call: TRBJ2-5; v_call: TRBV20-1; clone_size: many; cdr3_aa: CSARSRNQETQYF; cdr3_nt: TGCAGTGCTAGGTCGCGGAACCAAGAGACCCAGTACTTC
d_call: -; j_call: TRBJ2-6; v_call: TRBV5-8; clone_size: many; cdr3_aa: CASSLASGSGANVLTF; cdr3_nt: TGTGCCAGCAGCTTGGCCTCAGGGAGTGGGGCCAACGTCCTGACTTTC
d_call: -; j_call: TRBJ2-3; v_call: TRBV5-5; clone_size: many; cdr3_aa: CASSPGQSTDTQYF; cdr3_nt: TGTGCCAGCAGCCCTGGGCAGTCCACAGATACGCAGTATTTT
d_call: -; j_call: TRBJ2-1; v_call: TRBV12-5; clone_size: many; cdr3_aa: CASGLVGGIEQFF; cdr3_nt: TGTGCTAGTGGTTTGGTAGGGGGGATTGAGCAGTTCTTC
d_call: TRBD1; j_call: TRBJ2-7; v_call: TRBV28; clone_size: few; cdr3_aa: CASRPQGALSYEQYF; cdr3_nt: TGTGCCAGCAGACCCCAGGGGGCGTTATCCTACGAGCAGTACTTC
d_call: TRBD1; j_call: TRBJ2-7; v_call: TRBV4-2; clone_size: many; cdr3_aa: CASSHPGQGYEQYF; cdr3_nt: TGTGCCAGCAGCCATCCGGGACAGGGGTACGAGCAGTACTTC
d_call: TRBD2; j_call: TRBJ2-2; v_call: TRBV9; clone_size: many; cdr3_aa: CASSVGLAGFANTGELFF; cdr3_nt: TGTGCCAGCAGCGTAGGACTAGCGGGATTCGCGAACACCGGGGAGCTGTTTTTT
d_call: TRBD1; j_call: TRBJ2-5; v_call: TRBV7-8; clone_size: many; cdr3_aa: CASSLRDRAKETQYF; cdr3_nt: TGTGCCAGCAGCCTAAGGGACAGGGCAAAAGAGACCCAGTACTTC
d_call: TRBD2; j_call: TRBJ2-5; v_call: TRBV7-3; clone_size: many; cdr3_aa: CASSLTGSGRRETQYF; cdr3_nt: TGTGCCAGCAGCTTAACCGGTAGCGGGAGGAGAGAGACCCAGTACTTC
d_call: -; j_call: TRBJ2-1; v_call: TRBV7-9; clone_size: many; cdr3_aa: CASSFPLGDEQFF; cdr3_nt: TGTGCCAGCAGCTTCCCTCTAGGGGATGAGCAGTTCTTC
d_call: -; j_call: TRBJ2-5; v_call: TRBV20-1; clone_size: many; cdr3_aa: CSARPLLGYQETQYF; cdr3_nt: TGCAGTGCTAGACCCCTTTTGGGGTACCAAGAGACCCAGTACTTC
d_call: -; j_call: TRBJ2-1; v_call: TRBV2; clone_size: many; cdr3_aa: CASRPLAPTYNEQFF; cdr3_nt: TGTGCCAGCAGACCCCTAGCGCCGACCTACAATGAGCAGTTCTTC
d_call: -; j_call: TRBJ2-7; v_call: TRBV12-3/TRBV12-4; clone_size: many; cdr3_aa: CASSLLSPYSYEQYF; cdr3_nt: TGTGCCAGCAGTTTACTGTCACCATACTCCTACGAGCAGTACTTC
d_call: -; j_call: TRBJ2-7; v_call: TRBV20-1; clone_size: many; cdr3_aa: CSARLMTGVSEQYF; cdr3_nt: TGCAGTGCTAGACTGATGACCGGTGTCTCCGAGCAGTACTTC
d_call: TRBD1; j_call: TRBJ1-1; v_call: TRBV6-1; clone_size: -; cdr3_aa: CASKGQGLNTEAFF; cdr3_nt: TGTGCCAGCAAGGGACAGGGTTTGAACACTGAAGCTTTCTTT
d_call: -; j_call: TRBJ2-3; v_call: TRBV11-3; clone_size: many; cdr3_aa: CASSLLLTDTQYF; cdr3_nt: TGTGCCAGCAGCTTACTATTAACAGATACGCAGTATTTT
d_call: -; j_call: TRBJ1-3; v_call: TRBV5-1; clone_size: many; cdr3_aa: CASSLAGTPENTIYF; cdr3_nt: TGCGCCAGCAGCTTGGCCGGGACACCCGAAAACACCATATATTTT
d_call: -; j_call: TRBJ2-1; v_call: TRBV12-3/TRBV12-4; clone_size: many; cdr3_aa: CASSLGQNNEQFF; cdr3_nt: TGTGCCAGCAGTTTGGGACAAAACAATGAGCAGTTCTTC
d_call: -; j_call: TRBJ1-2; v_call: TRBV19; clone_size: few; cdr3_aa: CASSSGGSNYGYTF; cdr3_nt: TGTGCCAGTAGTTCCGGGGGCTCTAACTATGGCTACACCTTC
d_call: -; j_call: TRBJ2-3; v_call: TRBV7-8; clone_size: many; cdr3_aa: CASSLDTDTQYF; cdr3_nt: TGTGCCAGCAGCTTAGACACAGATACGCAGTATTTT
d_call: TRBD1; j_call: TRBJ2-7; v_call: TRBV19; clone_size: many; cdr3_aa: CASSKGTGKLYEQYF; cdr3_nt: TGTGCCAGTAGTAAGGGGACAGGGAAGTTATACGAGCAGTACTTC
d_call: TRBD1; j_call: TRBJ1-4; v_call: TRBV10-3; clone_size: many; cdr3_aa: CAISEDRGEKLFF; cdr3_nt: TGTGCCATCAGTGAGGACAGGGGAGAAAAACTGTTTTTT
d_call: TRBD1; j_call: TRBJ2-5; v_call: TRBV28; clone_size: once; cdr3_aa: CASSLRGQGVTQYF; cdr3_nt: TGTGCCAGCAGTTTAAGGGGACAGGGGGTCACCCAGTACTTC
d_call: -; j_call: TRBJ2-7; v_call: TRBV3-1; clone_size: -; cdr3_aa: CASSQGQYYEQYF; cdr3_nt: TGTGCCAGCAGCCAAGGACAGTACTACGAGCAGTACTTC
d_call: -; j_call: TRBJ2-7; v_call: TRBV30; clone_size: many; cdr3_aa: CAWKQPGAYEQYF; cdr3_nt: TGTGCCTGGAAACAGCCAGGGGCCTACGAGCAGTACTTC
d_call: -; j_call: TRBJ2-2; v_call: TRBV7-2; clone_size: many; cdr3_aa: CASSLALGATGELFF; cdr3_nt: TGTGCCAGCAGCTTAGCGCTGGGAGCCACCGGGGAGCTGTTTTTT
d_call: TRBD1; j_call: TRBJ2-4; v_call: TRBV5-5; clone_size: many; cdr3_aa: CASSSVPGQVVAKNIQYF; cdr3_nt: TGTGCCAGCAGCTCCGTCCCGGGACAGGTGGTCGCCAAAAACATTCAGTACTTC
d_call: -; j_call: TRBJ2-5; v_call: TRBV7-2; clone_size: many; cdr3_aa: CASSLYGETQYF; cdr3_nt: TGTGCCAGCAGCTTATACGGAGAGACCCAGTACTTC
d_call: -; j_call: TRBJ1-3; v_call: TRBV6-5; clone_size: many; cdr3_aa: CASSGDISYGNTIYF; cdr3_nt: TGTGCCAGCAGCGGCGACATCTCTTATGGAAACACCATATATTTT
d_call: -; j_call: TRBJ2-1; v_call: TRBV5-4; clone_size: many; cdr3_aa: CASLSRDRPNEQFF; cdr3_nt: TGTGCCAGCCTCTCCCGGGACCGCCCCAATGAGCAGTTCTTC
d_call: -; j_call: TRBJ2-1; v_call: TRBV4-1; clone_size: many; cdr3_aa: CASSQVPETSPGTRFF; cdr3_nt: TGCGCCAGCAGCCAAGTTCCTGAGACCTCCCCGGGCACTCGGTTCTTC
d_call: -; j_call: TRBJ2-5; v_call: TRBV29-1; clone_size: once; cdr3_aa: CSVEVLVRETQYF; cdr3_nt: TGCAGCGTTGAAGTCCTGGTCCGAGAGACCCAGTACTTC